The T cell receptor (beta chain) under discussion was sequenced for a study of blood T cell repertoires in COVID-19. Study background: Acute-phase and convalescent COVID-19 samples originated in the United States, Italy and Spain. T cells, B-cell-depleted T cells, or PBMCs provided the cDNA or gDNA that served as material.

How the authors handled the data: How many nucleated cells were present was estimated from reference gene primer amplification. Only in-frame clones appear in the TCRdb table, and some are missing; sequencing was by immunoSEQ multiplex PCR. V and J calls plus clone size are reproduced from that table; the DNA served to infer D and trimming. The sample lists about 130,000 clones, 84% occurring once. This TCR derives from a human donor in a cohort sampled during active COVID-19. The sequencing input was peripheral blood.

The CDR3 reads CASSDTSRQRNSPLHF. The CDR3 DNA sequence: TGTGCCAGCAGTGACACCAGCAGACAGAGAAATTCACCCCTCCACTTT. This chain joins TRBV6-1 and TRBJ1-6; D possibly corresponds to TRBD1 (5 bases). In germline, CDR1 is MNHNS, CDR2 SASEGT. The V gene lost 3 bases and the J gene lost 7 bases, with 16 bases spanning the gap. The CDR3 has 16 amino acids.